This T cell receptor (beta chain) was found in a study of early T cells in non-severe SARS-CoV-2 infection. Study-wide context: The chains were unpaired, and the sequenced material was bulk RNA from unsorted whole blood.

Unique molecular identifiers were added to individual cDNA molecules. TCRdb recomputed calls from the 5' RACE reads with MiXCR, one row per CDR3 protein. This table holds some 63,000 distinct CDR3 sequences, roughly 13% found once. This clonotype was detected ten times or more. Antigen unknown. Regarding the study as a whole: VDJdb matches were skewed toward anti-spike CD8 T cell responses.

V shed 2 bases and J shed 4 bases, with 12 bases lying between them. CDR3 length: 15 residues. Germline CDR1 reads SGHTA; CDR2 reads FQGTGA. This clonotype was sampled from an adult who was a healthcare worker with PCR-confirmed SARS-CoV-2 infection or an uninfected control (not recorded which). The specimen was whole blood. The genes are TRBV7-3 and TRBJ2-1; maybe TRBD2 (6 bases). In nucleotides, the CDR3 is TGTGCCAGCAGCTTAGCGGCAGGGAGGTACAATGAGCAGTTCTTC. This codes for CASSLAAGRYNEQFF.